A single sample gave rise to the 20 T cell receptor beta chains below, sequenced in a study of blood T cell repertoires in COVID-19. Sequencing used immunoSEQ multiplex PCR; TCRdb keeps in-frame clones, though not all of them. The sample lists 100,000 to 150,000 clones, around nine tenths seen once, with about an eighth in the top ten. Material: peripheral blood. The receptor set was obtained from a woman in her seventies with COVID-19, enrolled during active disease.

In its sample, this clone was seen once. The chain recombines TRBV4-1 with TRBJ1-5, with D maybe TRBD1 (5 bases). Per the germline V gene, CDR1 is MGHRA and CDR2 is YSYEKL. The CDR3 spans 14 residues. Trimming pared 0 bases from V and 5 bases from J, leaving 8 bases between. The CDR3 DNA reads TGCGCCAGCAGCCAAGATGGGGGGGATCAGCCCCAGCATTTT. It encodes CASSQDGGDQPQHF.

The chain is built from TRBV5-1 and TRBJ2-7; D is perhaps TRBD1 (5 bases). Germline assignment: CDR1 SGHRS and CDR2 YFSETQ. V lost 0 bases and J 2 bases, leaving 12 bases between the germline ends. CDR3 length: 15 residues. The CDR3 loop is CASSLGTGPPYEQYF. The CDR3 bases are TGCGCCAGCAGCTTGGGAACAGGCCCTCCCTACGAGCAGTACTTC.

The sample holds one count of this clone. CDR3 region: CASSMGTVDNSPLHF. The CDR3 coding sequence is TGTGCCAGTAGTATGGGGACAGTCGATAATTCACCCCTCCACTTT. The gene calls are TRBV19 and TRBJ1-6; TRBD1 matches at 7 bases. Germline V gene data show CDR1 as LNHDA and CDR2 as SQIVND (reference sequence). With V trimmed by 3 bases and J by 5 bases, 4 bases remained unmatched. The CDR3 is 15 amino acids.

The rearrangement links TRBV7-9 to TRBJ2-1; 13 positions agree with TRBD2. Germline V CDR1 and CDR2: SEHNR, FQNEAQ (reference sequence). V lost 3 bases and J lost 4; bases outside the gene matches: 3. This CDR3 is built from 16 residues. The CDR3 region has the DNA TGTGCCAGCAGCTTCGGACTAGCGGGGGTGTACAATGAGCAGTTCTTC. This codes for CASSFGLAGVYNEQFF. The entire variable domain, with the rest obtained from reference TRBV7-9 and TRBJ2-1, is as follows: DTGVSQNPRHKITKRGQNVTFRCDPISEHNRLYWYRQTLGQGPEFLTYFQNEAQLEKSRLLSDRFSAERPKGSFSTLEIQRTEQGDSAMYLCASSFGLAGVYNEQFFGPGTRLTVL.

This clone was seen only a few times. DNA for the CDR3: TGTGCCAGCAGCTCCCCCGTAGCGGGGGGGCTGGTAAAGACCCAGTACTTC. It specifies CASSSPVAGGLVKTQYF. The genes are TRBV7-8 and TRBJ2-5; 11 bases match TRBD2. J gave up 6 bases and V 4 bases, and 13 bases lay outside the gene matches. Germline V lookup: CDR1 SGHVS, CDR2 FQNEAQ. This CDR3 comprises 17 residues.

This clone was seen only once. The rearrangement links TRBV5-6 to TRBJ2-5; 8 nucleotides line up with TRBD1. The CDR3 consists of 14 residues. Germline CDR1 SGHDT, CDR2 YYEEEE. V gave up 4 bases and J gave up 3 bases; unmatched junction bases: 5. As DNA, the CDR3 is TGTGCCAGCAGCCCGACAGGGGTTGAAGAGACCCAGTACTTC. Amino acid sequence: CASSPTGVEETQYF.

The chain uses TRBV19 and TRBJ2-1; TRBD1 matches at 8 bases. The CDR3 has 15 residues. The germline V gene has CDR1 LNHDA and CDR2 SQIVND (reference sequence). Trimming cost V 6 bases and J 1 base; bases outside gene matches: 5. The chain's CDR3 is CASRPDRGSYNEQFF. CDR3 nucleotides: TGTGCCAGTAGACCCGACAGGGGATCCTACAATGAGCAGTTCTTC. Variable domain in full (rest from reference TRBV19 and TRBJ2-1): DGGITQSPKYLFRKEGQNVTLSCEQNLNHDAMYWYRQDPGQGLRLIYYSQIVNDFQKGDIAEGYSVSREKKESFPLTVTSAQKNPTAFYLCASRPDRGSYNEQFFGPGTRLTVL.

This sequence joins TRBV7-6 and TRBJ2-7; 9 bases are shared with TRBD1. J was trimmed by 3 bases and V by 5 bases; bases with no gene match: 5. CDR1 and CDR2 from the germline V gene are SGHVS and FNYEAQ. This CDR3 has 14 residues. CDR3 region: CASSPTGGNYEQYF. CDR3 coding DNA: TGTGCCAGCAGCCCGACAGGGGGAAACTACGAGCAGTACTTC.

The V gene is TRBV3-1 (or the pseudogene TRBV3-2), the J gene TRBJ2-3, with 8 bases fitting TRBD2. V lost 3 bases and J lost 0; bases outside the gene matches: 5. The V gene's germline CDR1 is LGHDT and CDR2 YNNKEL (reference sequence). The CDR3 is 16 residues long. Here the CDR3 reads CASSQESGSSTDTQYF. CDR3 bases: TGTGCCAGCAGCCAGGAGAGCGGGAGCAGCACAGATACGCAGTATTTT.

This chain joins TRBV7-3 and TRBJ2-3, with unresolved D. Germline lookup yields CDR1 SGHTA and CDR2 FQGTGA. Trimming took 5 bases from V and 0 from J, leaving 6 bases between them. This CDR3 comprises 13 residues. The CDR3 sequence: CASSDSSTDTQYF. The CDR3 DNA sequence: TGTGCCAGCAGCGACTCTAGCACAGATACGCAGTATTTT.

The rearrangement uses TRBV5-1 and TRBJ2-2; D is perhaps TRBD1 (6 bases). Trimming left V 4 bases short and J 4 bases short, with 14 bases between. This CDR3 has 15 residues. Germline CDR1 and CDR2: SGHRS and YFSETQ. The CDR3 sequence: CASSVTGLATGELFF. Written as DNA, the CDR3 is TGCGCCAGCAGCGTAACAGGGTTAGCCACCGGGGAGCTGTTTTTT.

The CDR3 loop is CASGGGNTDTQYF. As DNA, the CDR3 is TGTGCCAGCGGCGGGGGGAACACAGATACGCAGTATTTT. The chain has TRBV2 and TRBJ2-3, with 8 nucleotides matching TRBD2. CDR1 and CDR2 (germline): SNHLY, FYNNEI. J was trimmed by 2 bases and V by 8 bases; bases with no gene match: 3. This CDR3 comprises 13 residues.

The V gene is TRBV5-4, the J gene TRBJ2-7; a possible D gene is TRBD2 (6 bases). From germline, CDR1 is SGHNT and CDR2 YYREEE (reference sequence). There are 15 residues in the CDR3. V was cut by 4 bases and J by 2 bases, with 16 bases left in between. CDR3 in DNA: TGTGCCAGCAGCCCAGGAGGGCAGTCCACCTACGAGCAGTACTTC. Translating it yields CASSPGGQSTYEQYF.

CDR3 residues: CASSPYYEQYF. In DNA, the CDR3 is TGTGCCAGCAGCCCTTACTACGAGCAGTACTTC. The V call is TRBV11-2, the J call TRBJ2-7, with D uncertain. Trimming shortened V by 5 bases and J by 3 bases, and 5 bases separated the two germline ends. This CDR3 is 11 amino acids long. The germline CDR1 and CDR2 sequences are SGHAT and FQNNGV. The entire variable domain, with the rest obtained from reference TRBV11-2 and TRBJ2-7, is as follows: EAGVAQSPRYKIIEKRQSVAFWCNPISGHATLYWYQQILGQGPKLLIQFQNNGVVDDSQLPKDRFSAERLKGVDSTLKIQPAKLEDSAVYLCASSPYYEQYFGPGTRLTVT.

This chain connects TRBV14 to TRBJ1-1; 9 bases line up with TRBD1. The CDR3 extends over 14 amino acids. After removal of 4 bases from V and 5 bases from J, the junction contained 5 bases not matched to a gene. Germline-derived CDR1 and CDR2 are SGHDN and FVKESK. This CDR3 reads CASSRGQGRTEAFF. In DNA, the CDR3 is TGTGCCAGCAGCCGTGGACAGGGGAGGACTGAAGCTTTCTTT.

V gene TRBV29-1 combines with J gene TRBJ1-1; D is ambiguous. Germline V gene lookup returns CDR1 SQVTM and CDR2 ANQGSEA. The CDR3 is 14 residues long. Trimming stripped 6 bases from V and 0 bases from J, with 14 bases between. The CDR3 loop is CSVRLTRMNTEAFF. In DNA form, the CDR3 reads TGCAGCGTCAGACTTACACGAATGAACACTGAAGCTTTCTTT.

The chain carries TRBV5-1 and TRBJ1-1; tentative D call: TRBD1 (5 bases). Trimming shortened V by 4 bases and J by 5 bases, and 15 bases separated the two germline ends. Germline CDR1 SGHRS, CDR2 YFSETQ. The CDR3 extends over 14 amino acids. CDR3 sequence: CASSIGTEGTEAFF. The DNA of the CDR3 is TGCGCCAGCAGCATAGGGACGGAGGGGACTGAAGCTTTCTTT.

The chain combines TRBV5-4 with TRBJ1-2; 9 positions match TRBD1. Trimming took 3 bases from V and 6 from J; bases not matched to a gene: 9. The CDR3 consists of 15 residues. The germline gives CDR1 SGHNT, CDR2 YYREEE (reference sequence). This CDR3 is CASSSPTTGGDGYTF. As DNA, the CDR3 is TGTGCCAGCAGCTCCCCAACCACAGGGGGCGATGGCTACACCTTC.

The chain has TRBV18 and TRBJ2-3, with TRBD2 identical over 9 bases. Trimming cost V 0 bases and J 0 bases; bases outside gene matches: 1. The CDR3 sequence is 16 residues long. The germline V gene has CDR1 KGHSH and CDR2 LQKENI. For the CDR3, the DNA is TGTGCCAGCTCACCACCGCTAGCGGGGAGCACAGATACGCAGTATTTT. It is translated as CASSPPLAGSTDTQYF.

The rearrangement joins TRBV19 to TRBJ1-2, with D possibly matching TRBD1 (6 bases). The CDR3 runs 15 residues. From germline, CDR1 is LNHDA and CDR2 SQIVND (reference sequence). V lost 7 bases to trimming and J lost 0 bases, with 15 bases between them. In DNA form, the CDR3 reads TGTGCCAGTAAAAGCCGGGACACCACTAACTATGGCTACACCTTC. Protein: CASKSRDTTNYGYTF.